This entry concerns a single T cell receptor (beta chain). What it binds is unknown. Using immunoSEQ multiplex PCR, the repertoire was profiled, and TCRdb retains in-frame clones only, with some absent. The sample has 150,000 to 160,000 clones; approximately 90% are singletons. The sample comes from a study of T cell responses to AZD1222 COVID-19 vaccine. General observations from the study: Repertoires were obtained only post-peak T cell response. Spike-specific TCRs gained breadth and depth after people received two AZD1222 doses. The study found vaccine-associated CD4 TCRs spanning spike, dominant at 160-218 and 743-854. A reported finding is that nearly half of spike-specific TCRs target unmutated variant regions.

Per germline, CDR1 MNHNY and CDR2 SVGAGI (reference sequence). This CDR3 has 13 residues. With 10 bases clipped from V and 2 bases from J, the junction kept 6 bases outside the gene matches. The chain is built from TRBV6-6 and TRBJ2-5, with TRBD1 matching over 8 bases. This receptor was obtained from an adult in good health. The material was peripheral blood, obtained on day 0 of AZD1222 vaccination. The CDR3 region has the DNA TGTGCCATCCAGGGGGCCGAACAAGAGACCCAGTACTTC. It yields the protein CAIQGAEQETQYF.